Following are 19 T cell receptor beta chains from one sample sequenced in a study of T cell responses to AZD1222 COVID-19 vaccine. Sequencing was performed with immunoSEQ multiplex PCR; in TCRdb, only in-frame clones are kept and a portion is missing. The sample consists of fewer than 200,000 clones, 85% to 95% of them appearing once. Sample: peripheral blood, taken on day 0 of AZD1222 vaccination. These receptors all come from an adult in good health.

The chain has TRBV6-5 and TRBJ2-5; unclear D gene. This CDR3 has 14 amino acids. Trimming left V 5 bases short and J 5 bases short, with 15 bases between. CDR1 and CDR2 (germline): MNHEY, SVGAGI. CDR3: CASSRVRLGETQYF. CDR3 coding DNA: TGTGCCAGCAGTAGGGTTCGGTTGGGGGAGACCCAGTACTTC.

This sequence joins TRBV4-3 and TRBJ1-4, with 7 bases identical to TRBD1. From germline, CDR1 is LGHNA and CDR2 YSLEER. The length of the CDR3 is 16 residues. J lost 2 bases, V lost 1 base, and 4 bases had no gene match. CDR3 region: CASSQAEQGTNEKLFF. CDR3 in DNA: TGCGCCAGCAGCCAAGCTGAACAGGGGACTAATGAAAAACTGTTTTTT.

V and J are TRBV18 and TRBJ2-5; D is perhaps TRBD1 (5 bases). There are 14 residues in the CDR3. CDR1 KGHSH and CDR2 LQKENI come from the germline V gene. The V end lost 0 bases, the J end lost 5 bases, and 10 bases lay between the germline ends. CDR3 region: CASSPPGRAETQYF. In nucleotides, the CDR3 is TGTGCCAGCTCACCACCCGGCAGGGCTGAGACCCAGTACTTC. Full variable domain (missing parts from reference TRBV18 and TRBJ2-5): NAGVMQNPRHLVRRRGQEARLRCSPMKGHSHVYWYRQLPEEGLKFMVYLQKENIIDESGMPKERFSAEFPKEGPSILRIQQVVRGDSAAYFCASSPPGRAETQYFGPGTRLLVL.

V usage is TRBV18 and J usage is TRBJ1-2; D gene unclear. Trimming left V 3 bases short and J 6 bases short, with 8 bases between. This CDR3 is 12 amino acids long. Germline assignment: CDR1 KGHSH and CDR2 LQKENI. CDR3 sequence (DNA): TGTGCCAGCTCACCGGGTGGGGATGGCTACACCTTC. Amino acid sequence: CASSPGGDGYTF.

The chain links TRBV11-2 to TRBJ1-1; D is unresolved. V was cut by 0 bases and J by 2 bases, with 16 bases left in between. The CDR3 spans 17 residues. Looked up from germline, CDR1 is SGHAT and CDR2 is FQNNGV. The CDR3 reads CASSLDPAKEGNTEAFF. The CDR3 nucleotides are TGTGCCAGCAGCTTAGACCCAGCGAAGGAGGGTAACACTGAAGCTTTCTTT.

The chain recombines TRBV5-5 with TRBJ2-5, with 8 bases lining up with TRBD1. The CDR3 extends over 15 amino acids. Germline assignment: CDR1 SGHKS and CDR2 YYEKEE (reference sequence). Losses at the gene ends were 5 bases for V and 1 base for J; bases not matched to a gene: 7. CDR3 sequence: CASRWTGTGQETQYF. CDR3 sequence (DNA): TGTGCCAGCAGGTGGACCGGGACAGGCCAAGAGACCCAGTACTTC.

The CDR3, as DNA: TGTGCCAGCAGCTTGACAGTGAACACTGAAGCTTTCTTT. This codes for CASSLTVNTEAFF. The chain links TRBV7-9 to TRBJ1-1, with D possibly matching TRBD1 (5 bases). Germline CDR1 and CDR2: SEHNR and FQNEAQ (reference sequence). V was clipped by 3 bases and J by 0 bases, with 5 bases between them. This CDR3 is 13 amino acids long.

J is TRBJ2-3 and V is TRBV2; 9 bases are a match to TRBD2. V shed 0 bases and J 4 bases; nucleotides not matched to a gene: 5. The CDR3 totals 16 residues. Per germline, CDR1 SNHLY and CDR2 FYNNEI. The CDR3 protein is CASSEAAGGGPDTQYF. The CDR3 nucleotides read TGTGCCAGCAGTGAAGCAGCGGGAGGAGGCCCAGATACGCAGTATTTT.

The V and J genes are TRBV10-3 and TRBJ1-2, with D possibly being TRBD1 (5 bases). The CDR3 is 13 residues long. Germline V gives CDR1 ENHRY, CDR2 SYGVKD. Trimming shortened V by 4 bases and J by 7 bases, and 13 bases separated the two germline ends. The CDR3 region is CAISVEGRGGYTF. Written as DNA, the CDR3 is TGTGCCATCAGTGTGGAGGGGCGCGGTGGCTACACCTTC.

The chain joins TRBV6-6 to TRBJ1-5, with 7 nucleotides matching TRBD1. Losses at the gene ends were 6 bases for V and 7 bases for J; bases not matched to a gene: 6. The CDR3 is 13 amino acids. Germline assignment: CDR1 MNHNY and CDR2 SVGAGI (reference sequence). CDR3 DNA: TGTGCCAGCAGGACAGGGACCCAACAGCCCCAGCATTTT. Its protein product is CASRTGTQQPQHF.

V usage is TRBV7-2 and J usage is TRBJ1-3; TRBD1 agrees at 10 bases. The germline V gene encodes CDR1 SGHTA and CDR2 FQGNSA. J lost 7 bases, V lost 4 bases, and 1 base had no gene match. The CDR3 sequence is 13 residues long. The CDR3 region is CASSWTGGNTIYF. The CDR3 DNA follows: TGTGCCAGCAGCTGGACAGGGGGGAACACCATATATTTT.

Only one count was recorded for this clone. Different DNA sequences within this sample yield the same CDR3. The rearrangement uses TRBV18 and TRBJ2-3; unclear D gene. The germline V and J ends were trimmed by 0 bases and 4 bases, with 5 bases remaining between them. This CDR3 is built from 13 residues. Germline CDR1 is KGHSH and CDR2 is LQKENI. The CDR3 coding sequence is TGTGCCAGCTCACCACCTATGGCAGATACGCAGTATTTT. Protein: CASSPPMADTQYF.

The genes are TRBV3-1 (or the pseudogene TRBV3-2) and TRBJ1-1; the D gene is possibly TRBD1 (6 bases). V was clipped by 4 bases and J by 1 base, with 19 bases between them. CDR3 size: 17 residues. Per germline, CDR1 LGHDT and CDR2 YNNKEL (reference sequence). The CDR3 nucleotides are TGTGCCAGCAGCCTCCTTGGGGGCGCGAAGGGGAACACTGAAGCTTTCTTT. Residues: CASSLLGGAKGNTEAFF.

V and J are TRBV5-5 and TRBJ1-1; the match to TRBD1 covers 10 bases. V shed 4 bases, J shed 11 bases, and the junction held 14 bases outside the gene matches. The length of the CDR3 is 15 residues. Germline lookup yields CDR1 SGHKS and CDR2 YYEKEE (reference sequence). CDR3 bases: TGTGCCAGCAGCCTGTTGGGGGACAGGGGTTTCAGGGCTTTCTTT. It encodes CASSLLGDRGFRAFF. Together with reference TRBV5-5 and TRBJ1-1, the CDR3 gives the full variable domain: DAGVTQSPTHLIKTRGQQVTLRCSPISGHKSVSWYQQVLGQGPQFIFQYYEKEERGRGNFPDRFSARQFPNYSSELNVNALLLGDSALYLCASSLLGDRGFRAFFGQGTRLTVV.

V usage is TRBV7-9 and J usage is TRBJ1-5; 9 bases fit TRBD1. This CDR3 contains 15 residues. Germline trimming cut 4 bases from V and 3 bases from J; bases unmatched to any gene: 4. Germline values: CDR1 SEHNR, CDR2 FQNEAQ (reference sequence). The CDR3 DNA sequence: TGTGCCAGCAGCTACGGGACAGGGTTCAATCAGCCCCAGCATTTT. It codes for CASSYGTGFNQPQHF.

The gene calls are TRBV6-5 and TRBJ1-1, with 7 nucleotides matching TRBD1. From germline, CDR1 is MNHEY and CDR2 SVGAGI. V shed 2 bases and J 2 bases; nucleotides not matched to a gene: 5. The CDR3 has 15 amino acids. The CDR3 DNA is TGTGCCAGCAGTTACACGACAGGGTTAAACACTGAAGCTTTCTTT. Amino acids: CASSYTTGLNTEAFF.

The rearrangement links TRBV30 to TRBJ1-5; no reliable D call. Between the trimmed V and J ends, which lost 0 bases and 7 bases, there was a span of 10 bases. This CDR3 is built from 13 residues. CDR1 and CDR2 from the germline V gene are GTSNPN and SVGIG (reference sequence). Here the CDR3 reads CAWSVGPRQPQHF. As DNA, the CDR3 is TGTGCCTGGAGTGTTGGGCCGCGGCAGCCCCAGCATTTT.

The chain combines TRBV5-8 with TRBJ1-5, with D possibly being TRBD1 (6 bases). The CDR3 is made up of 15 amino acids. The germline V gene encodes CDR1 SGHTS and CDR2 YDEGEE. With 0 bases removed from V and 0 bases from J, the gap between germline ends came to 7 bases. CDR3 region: CASSLGDTSNQPQHF. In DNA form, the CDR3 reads TGTGCCAGCAGCTTGGGGGACACTAGCAATCAGCCCCAGCATTTT.

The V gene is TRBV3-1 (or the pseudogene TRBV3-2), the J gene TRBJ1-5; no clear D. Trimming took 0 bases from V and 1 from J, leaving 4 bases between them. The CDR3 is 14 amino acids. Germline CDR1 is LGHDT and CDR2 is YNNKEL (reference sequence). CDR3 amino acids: CASSQDLSNQPQHF. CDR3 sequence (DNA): TGTGCCAGCAGCCAAGATCTGAGCAATCAGCCCCAGCATTTT.